Many counts were recorded for the clone carrying this TCR beta chain. Its antigen is not known. The read ends 3 residues shy of where the CDR3 ends; the end is completed using the germline J gene. The record originates from a study of T cell clonality in common variable immunodeficiency. Study-wide results and caveats: Compared with controls, CVID subjects had fewer shared TCRbeta clones.

Germline assignment: CDR1 SGHVS and CDR2 FNYEAQ. Trimming took off 1 base at V and 3 bases at J, with 6 bases between the two ends. This CDR3 contains 14 residues. This table comes from immunoSEQ multiplex PCR, and its TCRdb copy is limited to in-frame clones, with some not included. This record lists roughly 40,000 clones, none seen once only, and the top ten clones contain approximately 3%. The rearrangement joins TRBV7-6 to TRBJ2-2, with D unclear. Sequenced sample: peripheral blood mononuclear cells. The receptor was isolated from a person aged 18-70 years in good health. Incomplete CDR3 DNA: TGTGCCAGCAGCTTAGAGGGTTACACCGGGGAG. It yields the protein CASSLEGYTGE. The entire CDR3 reads CASSLEGYTGELFF.